The rows below give T cell receptor beta chains drawn from one sample of a study of blood T cell repertoires in COVID-19. Profiling relied on immunoSEQ multiplex PCR, and the TCRdb table lists in-frame clones only, not all of them. The sample lists 200,000 to 250,000 clones, around 90% occurring once. Sequenced sample: PBMCs or T cells enriched from blood (not recorded which). The origin of the receptors is a man aged 18 to 29 with acute COVID-19. CDR3s include the opening cysteine and the closing phenylalanine or tryptophan. D genes are given only for firm matches. A row's size may be missing; if present it is once, few, many or a size class.

abundance | d_gene | j_gene | v_gene | CDR3nt | CDR3aa
. | TRBD1 | TRBJ2-1 | TRBV9 | TGTGCCAGCAGCGCCCGCTGGGGACAGGGACAGACCTACAATGAGCAGTTCTTC | CASSARWGQGQTYNEQFF
. | . | TRBJ2-7 | TRBV24-1 | TGTGCCACCAGTAGCACCTTCTCCTACGAGCAGTACTTC | CATSSTFSYEQYF
. | TRBD1 | TRBJ2-6 | TRBV2 | TGTGCCAGCAGTTTACAGGGGAGTGGGGCCAACGTCCTGACTTTC | CASSLQGSGANVLTF
. | TRBD2 | TRBJ2-1 | TRBV10-1 | TGCGCCAGCCCCCCCAACTCCGCGGGAGGCCCCCAGGGCGAGCAGTTCTTC | CASPPNSAGGPQGEQFF
. | TRBD1 | TRBJ2-7 | TRBV19 | TGTGCCAGTGGGACAGGGCTAGGGGAGCAGTACTTC | CASGTGLGEQYF
. | TRBD1 | TRBJ2-3 | TRBV24-1 | TGTGCCACCAGTGATTTTACACTGGACAGGGAACGCACAGATACGCAGTATTTT | CATSDFTLDRERTDTQYF
. | . | TRBJ1-6 | TRBV7-2 | TGTGCCAGCAGCTTACTCGTATTGAATTCACCCCTCCACTTT | CASSLLVLNSPLHF
. | TRBD2 | TRBJ2-1 | TRBV7-6 | TGTGCCAGCAGCCCTAATGGACTAGCGGGAGGTGAGCAGTTCTTC | CASSPNGLAGGEQFF
. | TRBD1 | TRBJ2-5 | TRBV7-7 | TGTGCTAGCAGCCCCCGGACAGGGCGAGAGACCCAGTACTTC | CASSPRTGRETQYF
. | . | TRBJ1-1 | TRBV19 | TGTGCCAGTAAGAGGGTAGAGTCGGAGGAAGCTTTCTTT | CASKRVESEEAFF
. | . | TRBJ2-3 | TRBV27 | TGTGCCAGCGCCGGACGGGAAAACACAGATACGCAGTATTTT | CASAGRENTDTQYF
. | TRBD2 | TRBJ2-1 | TRBV19 | TGTGCCAGTACCGGACTAGCGGGAGGCAGCTACAATGAGCAGTTCTTC | CASTGLAGGSYNEQFF
. | TRBD2 | TRBJ2-7 | TRBV6-5 | TGTGCCAGCAGTCCCCTAGCGGGCTCCTACGAGCAGTACTTC | CASSPLAGSYEQYF
few | TRBD1 | TRBJ1-1 | TRBV2 | TGTGCCAGCACCGAACCGGTAGGGTCAGGGGGAAACACTGAAGCTTTCTTT | CASTEPVGSGGNTEAFF
. | . | TRBJ2-3 | TRBV4-3 | TGCGCCAGCAGCCAGGTCGCTGGAGGGGGCACAGATACGCAGTATTTT | CASSQVAGGGTDTQYF
. | TRBD2 | TRBJ2-2 | TRBV6-5 | TGTGCCAGCAGTTGGACTCTAGCGGGAGCCCCCGGGGAGCTGTTTTTT | CASSWTLAGAPGELFF
. | TRBD1 | TRBJ2-3 | TRBV6-1 | TGTGCCAGCAGTGAACCGGGACAGGGAACAGATACGCAGTATTTT | CASSEPGQGTDTQYF
. | TRBD2 | TRBJ2-3 | TRBV5-1 | TGCGCCAGCACACAATGGGGAGGGCCTCCCACAGATACGCAGTATTTT | CASTQWGGPPTDTQYF
. | . | TRBJ1-5 | TRBV5-1 | TGCGCCAGCAGCCCGCAGGGTGTTAGCAATCAGCCCCAGCATTTT | CASSPQGVSNQPQHF
. | . | TRBJ1-5 | TRBV28 | TGTGCCATAAACGGGGGGGATCAGCCCCAGCATTTT | CAINGGDQPQHF
. | TRBD2 | TRBJ2-5 | TRBV9 | TGTGCCAGCAGCCCTGCATTACGGGAGGGAGGGGAGACCCAGTACTTC | CASSPALREGGETQYF
. | TRBD2 | TRBJ2-1 | TRBV5-1 | TGCGCCAGCAGCTTGGAGGCTAGCGGGAGCTACAATGAGCAGTTCTTC | CASSLEASGSYNEQFF
. | TRBD1 | TRBJ1-1 | TRBV28 | TGTGCCAGCAGTTCGCGGACAGGGCTCAACACTGAAGCTTTCTTT | CASSSRTGLNTEAFF
. | TRBD1 | TRBJ2-1 | TRBV2 | TGTGCCAGCAGTAAACAGGGGCCTTACAATGAGCAGTTCTTC | CASSKQGPYNEQFF
. | . | TRBJ1-1 | TRBV4-1 | TGCGCCAGCCTGGGACTGAGGGACACTGAAGCTTTCTTT | CASLGLRDTEAFF
. | TRBD1 | TRBJ1-2 | TRBV13 | TGTGCCAGCAGCTTAGGGACAGGGGGCTATGGCTACACCTTC | CASSLGTGGYGYTF
. | TRBD2 | TRBJ2-1 | TRBV24-1 | TGTGCCACCGGCGGGACTAGCGGGAGGAGGGGTACCTACAATGAGCAGTTCTTC | CATGGTSGRRGTYNEQFF
. | TRBD1 | TRBJ1-2 | TRBV6-5 | TGTGCCAGCAGTTACTCGAGAAGGACAGGGGGCTATGGCTACACCTTC | CASSYSRRTGGYGYTF
. | TRBD1 | TRBJ2-7 | TRBV18 | TGTGCCAGCTCACTTGGACAGGGCAGCTCCTACGAGCAGTACTTC | CASSLGQGSSYEQYF
. | TRBD1 | TRBJ2-3 | TRBV5-1 | TGCGCCAGCAGCGCCGACAGGGGGGATACGCAGTATTTT | CASSADRGDTQYF
once | TRBD2 | TRBJ2-5 | TRBV7-9 | TGTGCCAGCAGGCAAGGGACTAGCGGGAGTCTATTGGAGATCCAGTACTTC | CASRQGTSGSLLEIQYF
. | . | TRBJ1-2 | TRBV6-5 | TGTGCCAGCAGTTACTACCAGGGTGACTATGGCTACACCTTC | CASSYYQGDYGYTF
. | TRBD2 | TRBJ2-1 | TRBV5-6 | TGTGCCAGCAGCACCAGCGGGAGGCGGAATGAGCAGTTCTTC | CASSTSGRRNEQFF
once | . | TRBJ1-3 | TRBV5-1 | TGCGCCAGCAGCTCTACTACAGGGAGCTCTGGAAACACCATATATTTT | CASSSTTGSSGNTIYF
few | TRBD1 | TRBJ2-6 | TRBV27 | TGTGCCAGCAGTAGAACCGGGACAGGGGGGACTACTGGGGCCAACGTCCTGACTTTC | CASSRTGTGGTTGANVLTF